The 29 T cell receptor beta chains reported below all come from one sample, sequenced in a study of identical twins (dated by TCRdb to the mid-2010s). Library generation was performed with 5' RACE. Instrument on record: Illumina HiSeq 2000. TCRdb reworked the public reads: Q25 trimming with fastp, MiXCR clone assembly, productive beta chains retained. Each entry is one CDR3 protein sequence, shown with its most common DNA and genes. Here the sample has 260,000 or so distinct CDR3 sequences; roughly 7.5% occur a single time. Under 7% of the sample is in the top ten clones. The same sample was also studied in work on yellow fever vaccine responses in identical twins.

The specimen was CD8+ T cells sorted from blood. The receptors stem from a woman aged 18-29 years in good health.

The chain is built from TRBV7-9 and TRBJ2-2, with 8 bases fitting TRBD2. The CDR3 is 17 residues long. CDR1 and CDR2 (germline): SEHNR, FQNEAQ (reference sequence). Losses at the gene ends were 5 bases for V and 5 bases for J; bases not matched to a gene: 13. The CDR3 DNA follows: TGTGCCAGCAGCGTCGGTTGGGCTAGCGGGCTTACCGGGGAGCTGTTTTTT. Its protein is CASSVGWASGLTGELFF.

This clonotype was seen a handful of times. The chain employs TRBV3-1 and TRBJ2-5, with D perhaps TRBD1 (6 bases). The CDR3 length is 15 residues. Per germline, CDR1 LGHDT and CDR2 YNNKEL (reference sequence). V was clipped by 0 bases and J by 2 bases, with 10 bases between them. DNA for the CDR3: TGTGCCAGCAGCCAAGAGGAAGGACAGCAAGAGACCCAGTACTTC. Its translation is CASSQEEGQQETQYF.

This clonotype was seen more than once but under ten times. The chain has TRBV9 and TRBJ2-1, with D possibly being TRBD1 (5 bases). The V end lost 0 bases, the J end lost 6 bases, and 13 bases lay between the germline ends. Looked up from germline, CDR1 is SGDLS and CDR2 is YYNGEE. The CDR3 has 15 residues. The CDR3 region has the DNA TGTGCCAGCAGCGTAGAGGGGTTTAGTTCCAATGAGCAGTTCTTC. It is translated as CASSVEGFSSNEQFF.

The chain recombines TRBV7-9 with TRBJ2-2; 9 nucleotides match TRBD1. This CDR3 is built from 16 residues. Germline V lookup: CDR1 SEHNR, CDR2 FQNEAQ (reference sequence). V was clipped by 4 bases and J by 6 bases; unmatched bases: 9. The chain's CDR3 is CASSSSRDRAPGELFF. The CDR3 nucleotides read TGTGCCAGCAGCTCGTCCCGGGACAGGGCCCCCGGGGAGCTGTTTTTT.

This clonotype has just a few counts. This chain connects TRBV12-3 or TRBV12-4 to TRBJ2-5, with D uncertain. Trimming shortened V by 4 bases and J by 5 bases, and 14 bases separated the two germline ends. This CDR3 spans 14 amino acids. The CDR3 nucleotides are TGTGCCAGCAGTTCAGTGGGGTTCGGGGAGACCCAGTACTTC. Its translation: CASSSVGFGETQYF.

The V call is TRBV3-1, the J call TRBJ2-1; D unresolved. V gave up 0 bases and J gave up 4 bases, with 7 bases separating them. CDR3 size: 14 residues. Germline CDR1 LGHDT, CDR2 YNNKEL (reference sequence). The CDR3 region is CASSQDGQYNEQFF. The CDR3 DNA reads as TGTGCCAGCAGCCAAGATGGTCAATACAATGAGCAGTTCTTC.

The chain is built from TRBV7-6 and TRBJ2-7; TRBD1 is a possible D gene (6 bases). V was trimmed by 1 base and J by 6 bases, leaving 10 bases between them. The CDR3 extends over 13 amino acids. Germline assignment: CDR1 SGHVS and CDR2 FNYEAQ. The CDR3 region has the DNA TGTGCCAGCAGCTTAGAAACAGGGTTCGAGCAGTACGTC. Residues: CASSLETGFEQYV.

The chain links TRBV12-3 or TRBV12-4 to TRBJ2-7, with 11 nucleotides matching TRBD1. J lost 5 bases, V lost 5 bases, and 5 bases had no gene match. This CDR3 spans 14 amino acids. CDR3 in DNA: TGTGCCAGCAGTCCCGGGACAGGGGGTAACGAGCAGTACTTC. Translating gives CASSPGTGGNEQYF.

This clonotype was picked up many times. The chain combines TRBV13 with TRBJ1-1, with a weak D call TRBD1 (6 bases). This CDR3 contains 15 residues. Germline loops: CDR1 PRHDT, CDR2 FYEKMQ (reference sequence). V was trimmed by 2 bases and J by 3 bases, leaving 13 bases between them. CDR3 DNA sequence: TGTGCCAGCAGCTTACGGGGGGCGGCGGACACTGAAGCTTTCTTT. The encoded protein is CASSLRGAADTEAFF.

As for this clonotype: A read error may be the cause here, since a much bigger clone is one base away. The rearrangement uses TRBV12-3 or TRBV12-4 and TRBJ2-2; no clear D. CDR3 length equals 15 residues. V dropped 3 bases and J dropped 8 bases, with 16 bases sitting between them. For the CDR3, the DNA is TGTGCCAGCAGTTTTACGGCTGTTAGTGATGGGGAGCTGTTTTTT. Its protein product is CASSFTAVSDGELFF.

The table lists this clonotype with many counts. J is TRBJ2-5 and V is TRBV7-9; no clear D gene. Trimming cost V 3 bases and J 2 bases, with 10 bases left between them. Germline loops: CDR1 SEHNR, CDR2 FQNEAQ (reference sequence). CDR3 length: 14 amino acids. The CDR3 loop is CASSFVAHQETQYF. The CDR3 DNA sequence: TGTGCCAGCAGCTTCGTGGCACATCAAGAGACCCAGTACTTC.

This clonotype was seen more than once but under ten times. V and J are TRBV28 and TRBJ1-1; D gene uncertain. Germline V gene data show CDR1 as MDHEN and CDR2 as SYDVKM. The CDR3 runs 15 residues. V was cut by 3 bases and J by 0 bases, with 11 bases left in between. CDR3 coding DNA: TGTGCCAGCAGTTTCCCGGGCGGAGTGAACACTGAAGCTTTCTTT. Translation gives CASSFPGGVNTEAFF.

The chain recombines TRBV3-1 with TRBJ2-1; D gene uncertain. V gave up 1 base and J gave up 8 bases, with 9 bases separating them. Per germline, CDR1 LGHDT and CDR2 YNNKEL (reference sequence). The CDR3 totals 13 residues. In nucleotides, the CDR3 is TGTGCCAGCAGCCAAGGAGTCCCCGATGAGCAGTTCTTC. It encodes CASSQGVPDEQFF.

This chain connects TRBV27 to TRBJ2-1; perhaps TRBD2 as D (6 bases). V lost 0 bases and J lost 5, with 8 bases in between. This CDR3 region has 14 residues. Looked up from germline, CDR1 is MNHEY and CDR2 is SMNVEV (reference sequence). CDR3 protein: CASSLSASDNEQFF. For the CDR3, the DNA is TGTGCCAGCAGTTTATCAGCTAGCGACAATGAGCAGTTCTTC.

This clonotype was found many times. The chain carries TRBV5-6 and TRBJ2-1; D gene unclear. Trimming removed 2 bases from V and 0 bases from J, with 9 bases in between. The length of the CDR3 is 15 residues. Germline-derived CDR1 and CDR2 are SGHDT and YYEEEE. DNA for the CDR3: TGTGCCAGCAGCTTAGACACGAGCTCCTACAATGAGCAGTTCTTC. This encodes CASSLDTSSYNEQFF.

CDR3 sequence: CASSYDGTRANYGYTF. Written as DNA, the CDR3 is TGTGCCAGCAGTTACGACGGGACTCGAGCTAACTATGGCTACACCTTC. The gene calls are TRBV6-5 and TRBJ1-2, with D perhaps TRBD1 (5 bases). Germline CDR1 is MNHEY and CDR2 is SVGAGI. The V end was cut by 2 bases, the J end by 0 bases, with 13 bases between. This CDR3 contains 16 residues.

This clonotype occurred a few times. V and J are TRBV20-1 and TRBJ1-2; 7 nucleotides match TRBD1. Losses at the gene ends were 4 bases for V and 4 bases for J; bases not matched to a gene: 9. The CDR3 runs 14 residues. Looked up from germline, CDR1 is DFQATT and CDR2 is SNEGSKA (reference sequence). DNA of the CDR3: TGCAGTGCTATAGAGGGGGGACAGACCTATGGCTACACCTTC. This sequence encodes CSAIEGGQTYGYTF.

This clonotype has at least ten counts. The rearrangement uses TRBV6-2 or TRBV6-3 and TRBJ1-1, with no clear D. The CDR3 extends over 13 amino acids. V was trimmed by 7 bases and J by 2 bases, leaving 11 bases between them. Germline V gives CDR1 MNHEY, CDR2 SVGEGT. The CDR3 loop is CASKDRLNTEAFF. For the CDR3, the DNA is TGTGCCAGCAAAGACCGGCTAAACACTGAAGCTTTCTTT.

This clonotype was counted a few times. V and J are TRBV24-1 and TRBJ2-1; 7 bases are shared with TRBD2. The CDR3 has 13 residues. Germline V CDR1 and CDR2: KGHDR, SFDVKD. After removal of 1 base from V and 13 bases from J, the junction contained 6 bases not matched to a gene. This CDR3 reads CATSDFGGLGQFF. The CDR3 coding sequence is TGTGCCACCAGTGATTTCGGCGGACTAGGTCAGTTCTTC.

This chain connects TRBV20-1 to TRBJ1-2; maybe TRBD1 (5 bases). Per germline, CDR1 DFQATT and CDR2 SNEGSKA (reference sequence). The CDR3 totals 11 residues. V lost 3 bases and J lost 3, with 5 bases in between. Here the CDR3 DNA reads TGCAGTGCTAGGACAGACTATGGCTACACCTTC. Translating it yields CSARTDYGYTF.

This clonotype was counted ten times or more. This rearrangement joins TRBV6-2 or TRBV6-3 to TRBJ1-3; D remains ambiguous. The germline V and J ends were trimmed by 2 bases and 0 bases, with 14 bases remaining between them. This CDR3 contains 17 residues. CDR1 and CDR2 from the germline V gene are MNHEY and SVGEGT. The CDR3 coding sequence is TGTGCCAGCAGTTACGGAGATGGGCGCAGCTCTGGAAACACCATATATTTT. This sequence encodes CASSYGDGRSSGNTIYF.

The rearrangement joins TRBV6-2 or TRBV6-3 to TRBJ2-2, with 7 bases lining up with TRBD1. Germline V lookup: CDR1 MNHEY, CDR2 SVGEGT. The CDR3 consists of 13 residues. V was pared by 6 bases and J by 7 bases, with 5 bases of the junction left unmatched. The CDR3 nucleotides read TGTGCCAGCAGAACAGGGGACGGCGGGGAGCTGTTTTTT. This codes for CASRTGDGGELFF.

This clonotype was counted a few times. V usage is TRBV7-9 and J usage is TRBJ2-5; 7 bases align to TRBD1. The CDR3 is made up of 15 amino acids. Germline trimming cut 5 bases from V and 1 base from J; bases unmatched to any gene: 7. Germline V gives CDR1 SEHNR, CDR2 FQNEAQ (reference sequence). This CDR3 reads CASSPRDRLQETQYF. CDR3 sequence (DNA): TGTGCCAGCAGCCCCAGGGACAGACTCCAAGAGACCCAGTACTTC.

This clonotype has ten or more counts. The genes are TRBV12-5 and TRBJ1-4; unclear D gene. In germline, CDR1 is LGHNT, CDR2 FRNRAP. The V gene lost 1 base and the J gene lost 8 bases, with 17 bases spanning the gap. The CDR3 has 16 residues. CDR3 sequence (DNA): TGTGCTAGTGGTTTGGCCGGCAGTCAATTACGAGAAAAACTGTTTTTT. It encodes CASGLAGSQLREKLFF.

This clonotype was seen repeatedly, ten times or more. This sequence joins TRBV27 and TRBJ2-2; D remains unclear. The CDR3 is made up of 16 amino acids. CDR1 MNHEY and CDR2 SMNVEV come from the germline V gene (reference sequence). V lost 0 bases and J 0 bases, leaving 8 bases between the germline ends. This chain's CDR3 is CASSLSGGTNTGELFF. For the CDR3, the DNA is TGTGCCAGCAGTTTATCAGGCGGAACGAACACCGGGGAGCTGTTTTTT.

This sequence joins TRBV25-1 and TRBJ2-1; 9 nucleotides align to TRBD2. The V and J ends lost 1 base and 4 bases, in that order; junction bases with no gene match: 5. This CDR3 contains 16 residues. Germline CDR1 reads MGHDK; CDR2 reads SYGVNS. The CDR3 spells CASSEFSGSRYNEQFF. CDR3 in DNA: TGTGCCAGCAGTGAATTTAGCGGGAGTAGGTACAATGAGCAGTTCTTC.

This clonotype was seen at least ten times. The V and J genes are TRBV5-6 and TRBJ2-5; 7 bases are a match to TRBD2. The CDR3 runs 15 residues. From germline, CDR1 is SGHDT and CDR2 YYEEEE. Germline trimming cut 4 bases from V and 4 bases from J; bases unmatched to any gene: 10. CDR3 loop: CASSGWTSQGETQYF. Here the CDR3 DNA reads TGTGCCAGCAGCGGCTGGACTAGTCAGGGAGAGACCCAGTACTTC.

This clonotype was detected a few times. The V call is TRBV9, the J call TRBJ1-1; possibly TRBD1 for D (6 bases). The V gene lost 5 bases and the J gene lost 5 bases, with 19 bases spanning the gap. There are 15 residues in the CDR3. Per the germline V gene, CDR1 is SGDLS and CDR2 is YYNGEE. CDR3 residues: CASSATLGQNTEAFF. In DNA form, the CDR3 reads TGTGCCAGCAGTGCAACCCTCGGACAGAATACTGAAGCTTTCTTT.

Only a few counts were recorded for this clonotype. This chain uses TRBV9 with TRBJ1-1; 8 nucleotides line up with TRBD1. This CDR3 has 16 residues. CDR1 is SGDLS, CDR2 YYNGEE, per germline. J gave up 4 bases and V 3 bases, and 11 bases lay outside the gene matches. CDR3 protein: CASSAYDRGWGTEAFF. As DNA, the CDR3 is TGTGCCAGCAGCGCGTATGACAGGGGTTGGGGCACTGAAGCTTTCTTT.